The entry that follows covers one T cell receptor beta chain sequence. The sample comes from a study of blood T cell repertoires in COVID-19. Study in general: In each case, the material was cDNA or gDNA derived from T cells, B-cell-depleted T cells, or PBMCs.

Clones were read by immunoSEQ multiplex PCR, and TCRdb kept only the in-frame ones, dropping some. The profile shows approximately 97,000 clones, around 84% of them singletons. CDR1 is SEHNR and CDR2 is FQNEAQ in the germline V gene (reference sequence). Between the trimmed V and J ends, which lost 6 bases and 4 bases, there was a span of 21 bases. The CDR3 runs to 17 residues. This chain joins TRBV7-9 and TRBJ2-2, with a possible D match to TRBD1 (6 bases). The sequenced sample consisted of peripheral blood. The sequence came from a man older than 75 with acute or convalescent COVID-19. CDR3 sequence: CASSHGTGQLITGELFF. The CDR3 DNA reads as TGTGCCAGCAGTCACGGCACCGGACAGCTTATCACCGGGGAGCTGTTTTTT. The whole variable domain, filled in from reference TRBV7-9 and TRBJ2-2, reads DTGVSQNPRHKITKRGQNVTFRCDPISEHNRLYWYRQTLGQGPEFLTYFQNEAQLEKSRLLSDRFSAERPKGSFSTLEIQRTEQGDSAMYLCASSHGTGQLITGELFFGEGSRLTVL.